The rows below give T cell receptor beta chains drawn from one sample of a study of T cells in Graves' hyperthyroidism and ophthalmopathy. TCRdb reprocessed the multiplex PCR reads with MiXCR, giving one entry per CDR3 protein. Of about 350,000 distinct CDR3 sequences listed, 15% to 20% were seen once; the top ten hold 15% to 18%. Specimen: blood. The receptors were gathered from a woman in her thirties or forties with Graves' ophthalmopathy. Each CDR3 is given with its conserved first and last residue. The D gene is left open where the match is weak. Clone sizes are given selectively: once, few, many, or a class where the clone is expanded.

j_gene	abundance	d_gene	v_gene	CDR3nt	CDR3aa
TRBJ2-7	many	NA	TRBV28	TGTGCCAGCAGTTTATCATTTTTCGGAGGGGGCGCCTCTTACGAGCAGTACTTC	CASSLSFFGGGASYEQYF
TRBJ1-1	many	TRBD1	TRBV9	TGTGCCAGCAGCGCGACAGGGGAGAGGACTGAAGCTTTCTTT	CASSATGERTEAFF
TRBJ2-7	many	TRBD2	TRBV5-1	TGCGCCAGCAGCTTGGAGACTAGCGAATCCATCTACGAGCAGTACTTC	CASSLETSESIYEQYF
TRBJ2-2	many	TRBD1	TRBV27	TGTGCCAGCAGTTTCAAGGGGGGGACAGGGGATGTAAGGGAGCTGTTTTTT	CASSFKGGTGDVRELFF
TRBJ2-5	many	NA	TRBV4-1	TGCGCCAGCAGCCGGGGTATACAAGAGACCCAGTACTTC	CASSRGIQETQYF
TRBJ2-7	many	NA	TRBV10-3	TGTGCCGCCGGAGGGGGTCACAACGAGCAGTACTTC	CAAGGGHNEQYF
TRBJ1-5	NA	NA	TRBV28	TGTGCCAGCAGCCGGCCTGGTGGAAGCAATCAGCCCCAGCATTTT	CASSRPGGSNQPQHF
TRBJ2-7	many	TRBD1	TRBV9	TGTGCCAGCAGCGCAACAGGGGATCCCCTCTACGAGCAGTACTTC	CASSATGDPLYEQYF
TRBJ2-7	NA	NA	TRBV28	TGTGCCAGCAGGCCTCTAGAGGGAGCTCTATACGAGCAGTCCTTC	CASRPLEGALYEQSF
TRBJ1-1	NA	NA	TRBV6-5	TGTGCCAGCAGTTATCACGCAGGGAGGGGTGACACTGAAGCTTTCTTT	CASSYHAGRGDTEAFF
TRBJ1-5	NA	NA	TRBV6-2/TRBV6-3	TGTGCCAGCAGTTACTACCCAGATAGCAATCAGCCCCAGCATTTT	CASSYYPDSNQPQHF
TRBJ2-7	many	NA	TRBV28	TGTGCCAGCAGGCACAGGGGACTCTCCTACGAGCAGTACTTC	CASRHRGLSYEQYF
TRBJ2-7	many	NA	TRBV20-1	TGCAGTGCTAGAGATATTCCTATCTCCTACGAGCAGTACTTC	CSARDIPISYEQYF
TRBJ1-2	many	NA	TRBV2	TGTGCCAGCAGTGAAATGAAGGCGGATTCCTATGGCTACACCTTC	CASSEMKADSYGYTF
TRBJ2-5	many	NA	TRBV9	TGTGCCAGCAGCGTAGGGGGGGAGTACCAAGAGACCCAGTACTTC	CASSVGGEYQETQYF
TRBJ1-2	many	NA	TRBV29-1	TGCAGCGTCTCGACAGCCGCTAACTATGGCTACACCTTC	CSVSTAANYGYTF
TRBJ2-5	many	TRBD2	TRBV5-5	TGTGCCAGCAGCTTAGGTCTTAGAGCGGGACAAGAGACCCAGTACTTC	CASSLGLRAGQETQYF
TRBJ2-7	NA	TRBD2	TRBV28	TGTGCCAGCGTGTCGGGAGGGCCCTACGAGCAGTACTTC	CASVSGGPYEQYF
TRBJ1-5	many	NA	TRBV5-1	TGCGCCAGGTACACAGGGATTTATAGCAATCAGCCCCAGCATTTT	CARYTGIYSNQPQHF
TRBJ1-2	many	NA	TRBV4-1	TGCGCCAGCAGCCACAATTCCGGGGGTGAATATGGCTACACCTTC	CASSHNSGGEYGYTF
TRBJ2-7	NA	TRBD2	TRBV7-2	TGTGCCAGCAGCTTAGCTAGCGGGGGAATCTCCTACGAGCAGTACTTC	CASSLASGGISYEQYF
TRBJ2-7	many	NA	TRBV6-2/TRBV6-3	TGTGCCAGCAGTACGCCCCGGGAAGCCCGGGGACACCCTATCTACGAGCAGTACTTC	CASSTPREARGHPIYEQYF
TRBJ2-7	many	NA	TRBV7-2	TGTGCCAGCAGCTTAACGCGGGACCCCATCCACGAGCAGTACTTC	CASSLTRDPIHEQYF
TRBJ1-1	many	TRBD1	TRBV6-5	TGTGCCAGCAGTTTTGCGGGACAGGACGAAGCTTTCTTT	CASSFAGQDEAFF
TRBJ1-5	few	TRBD1	TRBV6-1	TGTGCCAGCGGGGGGACAGGGGGTGGGCAGCCCCAGCATTTT	CASGGTGGGQPQHF
TRBJ1-3	many	NA	TRBV4-3	TGCGCCAGCAGCCAAGCCCGGGCTCGAGGAAACACCATATATTTT	CASSQARARGNTIYF